Listed below are T cell receptor beta chains from one sample, sequenced in a study of T cells after yellow fever vaccination. TCRdb passed the 5' RACE reads through MiXCR, listing each CDR3 protein once. The sample gives 550,000 to 750,000 distinct CDR3 sequences, 13% of which show up once; about 14% is in the top ten. This specimen consisted of PBMCs, obtained on the day of the yellow fever booster vaccination. All receptors come from a man aged 25 to 45 who received the YFV17D yellow fever vaccine. Both conserved end residues are part of each CDR3. The D gene is left open where the match is weak. Rows may omit the clone size; those that give it use once, few, many or a size class.

cdr3_nt cdr3_aa clone_size j_call d_call v_call
TGTGCCAGCAGCTCTGACCCTGAGGGTGCCAAAAACATTCAGTACTTC CASSSDPEGAKNIQYF few TRBJ2-4 NA TRBV5-4
TGCAGTGCTGCCGATCTAGCGGGAGTATCAGATACGCAGTATTTT CSAADLAGVSDTQYF few TRBJ2-3 TRBD2 TRBV20-1
TGTGCCAGCAGCCCCTGGAGGGGCTACGAGCAGTACTTC CASSPWRGYEQYF many TRBJ2-7 NA TRBV6-5
TGCGCCAGCAGCGCGGGACAGGTACTAGACTACGAGCAGTACTTC CASSAGQVLDYEQYF few TRBJ2-7 TRBD1 TRBV5-1
TGTGCCACCAGCACTAGCGGGCTCTACGAGCAGTACTTC CATSTSGLYEQYF NA TRBJ2-7 TRBD2 TRBV15
TGTGCCACCAGTGACTCCGGGACAGGGCACACCGGGGAGCTGTTTTTT CATSDSGTGHTGELFF few TRBJ2-2 TRBD1 TRBV24-1
TGCAGCGCTCCGGGGTCCTCACGGGGGGAGACCCAGTACTTC CSAPGSSRGETQYF NA TRBJ2-5 NA TRBV20-1
TGTGCCAGCAGGACAGGGACTAATCAGCCCCAGCATTTT CASRTGTNQPQHF NA TRBJ1-5 TRBD1 TRBV6-1
TGCGCCAGCGGGGGGATTAATTTATCTGGGGCCAACGTCCTGACTTTC CASGGINLSGANVLTF few TRBJ2-6 NA TRBV4-3
TGTGCCAGCAGCTTAGGGGCGGACGAGACCCAGTACTTC CASSLGADETQYF NA TRBJ2-5 NA TRBV7-9
TGTGCCAGCAGCCGTGCCCGGACAGGGGTAGAGAACTATGGCTACACCTTC CASSRARTGVENYGYTF few TRBJ1-2 TRBD1 TRBV7-8
TGTGCCACCAGATTCCAAGAGACCCAGTACTTC CATRFQETQYF NA TRBJ2-5 NA TRBV15
TGTGCCAGCAGTGAAATGGGTTTTGGGGCCAACGTCCTGACTTTC CASSEMGFGANVLTF NA TRBJ2-6 NA TRBV6-1
TGTGCCAGCAGTGACGGCTGGTCTAACTATGGCTACACCTTC CASSDGWSNYGYTF NA TRBJ1-2 NA TRBV25-1
TGTGCCAGCAATGGGACAGGGGGGTACGAGCAGTACTTC CASNGTGGYEQYF NA TRBJ2-7 TRBD1 TRBV6-4
TGCGCCAGCAGCTGGGACACCTTATACGAGCAGTACTTC CASSWDTLYEQYF few TRBJ2-7 NA TRBV5-1
TGCAGTGCTAGAGGGGAGACAGGGGGACACGAGCAGTACTTC CSARGETGGHEQYF few TRBJ2-7 TRBD1 TRBV20-1
TGCAGTGCTAGCACGGGGGAGATCGAGAATTCACCCCTCCACTTT CSASTGEIENSPLHF NA TRBJ1-6 NA TRBV20-1
TGCGCCAGCAGCCCCGATGGGGGGGCAGGTGATTCACCCCTCCACTTT CASSPDGGAGDSPLHF few TRBJ1-6 NA TRBV5-1
TGTGCCAGCAGTGAGATAAAAGAGACCCAGTACTTC CASSEIKETQYF NA TRBJ2-5 NA TRBV6-1
TGTGCCAGCCATCGGCGCGGGTCTGGCTACACCTTC CASHRRGSGYTF few TRBJ1-2 NA TRBV12-3/TRBV12-4
TGTGCCAGCAGCTGGGACAGAGGGGAGCTGTTTTTT CASSWDRGELFF NA TRBJ2-2 TRBD1 TRBV7-2
TGTGCCAGCTCACCTCTCCCGGGGCGCTCCGATGAAAAACTGTTTTTT CASSPLPGRSDEKLFF few TRBJ1-4 NA TRBV18
TGTGCCTGGGGTAGTAGCGCCACCGGGGAGCTGTTTTTT CAWGSSATGELFF NA TRBJ2-2 NA TRBV30
TGTGCCAGCAGCCTCCAGGAGGGGCGAACTGAAGCTTTCTTT CASSLQEGRTEAFF many TRBJ1-1 NA TRBV7-9
TGCGCCAGCAGCCCCGGTTGGGCTAATGAAAAACTGTTTTTT CASSPGWANEKLFF few TRBJ1-4 NA TRBV5-1
TGTGCCAGCAGCCATAGCCGTTCGCTAGCGGCGACCCAGTACTTC CASSHSRSLAATQYF few TRBJ2-5 TRBD2 TRBV7-3
TGTGCCAGCAGTACCCGGGACCCAGACAATGAGCAGTTCTTC CASSTRDPDNEQFF few TRBJ2-1 NA TRBV12-3/TRBV12-4
TGTGCCATCAGTGAGTCGATTATGGTTGGCACTGAAGCTTTCTTT CAISESIMVGTEAFF few TRBJ1-1 NA TRBV10-3
TGTGCCAGCAGCCCAGGGGTTGTGGGTGAAGCTTTCTTT CASSPGVVGEAFF NA TRBJ1-1 NA TRBV7-9
TGTGCCAGCAGTCTATCCGCAGGGGGAAGCGAGACCCAGTACTTC CASSLSAGGSETQYF NA TRBJ2-5 TRBD1 TRBV12-3/TRBV12-4
TGTGCCAGCAGACCACAGGGTGACTACGAGCAGTACTTC CASRPQGDYEQYF NA TRBJ2-7 NA TRBV28
TGTGCCACCAGTGACTCCGGGACGCTGGTTCAGCCCCAGCATTTT CATSDSGTLVQPQHF few TRBJ1-5 NA TRBV24-1
TGTGCCAGCAGCTTAGATGCCATTCAGTACTTC CASSLDAIQYF few TRBJ2-4 NA TRBV7-9
TGTGCCTGGAGTGTACTCAATGGGATCAGGAGGCATGAAGCTTTCTTT CAWSVLNGIRRHEAFF many TRBJ1-1 NA TRBV30
TGCAGTGCTAGACGCGGACTAGCGGGAGAACAAGAGACCCAGTACTTC CSARRGLAGEQETQYF few TRBJ2-5 TRBD2 TRBV20-1
TGCAGCCCCGGCGGGCTGGGAGATGAGCAGTTCTTC CSPGGLGDEQFF NA TRBJ2-1 NA TRBV20-1
TGTGCCAGCAGTGTTAGGTACCAAGAGACCCAGTACTTC CASSVRYQETQYF few TRBJ2-5 NA TRBV2
TGCGCCAGCAGCCCGGACGGAAGCACAGATACGCAGTATTTT CASSPDGSTDTQYF many TRBJ2-3 NA TRBV5-1